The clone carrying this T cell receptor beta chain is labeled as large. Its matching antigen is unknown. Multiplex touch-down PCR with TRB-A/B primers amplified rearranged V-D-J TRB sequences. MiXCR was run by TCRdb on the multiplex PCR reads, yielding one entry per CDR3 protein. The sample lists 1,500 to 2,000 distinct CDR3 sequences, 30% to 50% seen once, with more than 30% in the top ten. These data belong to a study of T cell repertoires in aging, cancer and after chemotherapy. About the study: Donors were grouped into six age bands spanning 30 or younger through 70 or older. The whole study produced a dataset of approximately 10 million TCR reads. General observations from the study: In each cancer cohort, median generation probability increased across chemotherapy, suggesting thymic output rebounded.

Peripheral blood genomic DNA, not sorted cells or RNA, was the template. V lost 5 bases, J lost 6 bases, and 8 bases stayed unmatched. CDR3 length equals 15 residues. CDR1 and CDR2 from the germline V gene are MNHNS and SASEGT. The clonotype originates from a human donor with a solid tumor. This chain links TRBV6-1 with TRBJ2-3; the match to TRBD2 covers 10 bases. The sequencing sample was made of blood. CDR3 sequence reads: CASSYLAGAGDTQYF. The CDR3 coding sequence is TGTGCCAGCAGTTATCTAGCGGGGGCGGGGGATACGCAGTATTTT.